One and the same sample provided the 10 T cell receptor beta chains below, sequenced in a study of post-analysis software for immune sequencing data. Built from TCR beta cDNA, the libraries had unique molecular identifiers in them. TCRdb recomputed calls from the PCR reads with MiXCR, one row per CDR3 protein. The sample comprises roughly 400,000 distinct CDR3 sequences, less than 40% of which are singletons, and around 8% rests with the top ten. These receptors are not linked to any known antigen. Study findings and constraints: Patients showed TRBV5-6, TRBV5-1 and TRBV20-1 among 4 or 5 TRBV segments more frequent than in controls.

The specimen sequenced was blood. Receptors were obtained from a girl between 2 and 10 years old with multiple sclerosis.

This clonotype was recorded a few times. The chain employs TRBV7-3 and TRBJ2-7; TRBD1 matches 7 bases. The V gene end was trimmed by 5 bases and the J gene end by 2 bases; junction bases not matched to a gene: 9. The CDR3 runs to 15 residues. The germline CDR1 and CDR2 sequences are SGHTA and FQGTGA. The CDR3 bases are TGTGCCAGCAGCAGTCAACAGGGGCGCACCTACGAGCAGTACTTC. This sequence encodes CASSSQQGRTYEQYF. The full variable domain, rest sourced from reference TRBV7-3 and TRBJ2-7, is GAGVSQTPSNKVTEKGKYVELRCDPISGHTALYWYRQSLGQGPEFLIYFQGTGAADDSGLPNDRFFAVRPEGSVSTLKIQRTERGDSAVYLCASSSQQGRTYEQYFGPGTRLTVT.

This clonotype was seen more than once but under ten times. The chain recombines TRBV20-1 with TRBJ2-7; 14 nucleotides align to TRBD2. The V segment lost 1 base and the J segment 3 bases; nucleotides outside the gene matches: 17. This CDR3 comprises 20 residues. Germline loops: CDR1 DFQATT, CDR2 SNEGSKA (reference sequence). For the CDR3, the DNA is TGCAGTGCTAGAGCTCCGGGACTAGCGGGGGCCGAACGTGTATTCTACGAGCAGTACTTC. It is translated as CSARAPGLAGAERVFYEQYF.

This clonotype occurred a few times. The chain links TRBV7-9 to TRBJ2-5; D gene unclear. V lost 4 bases to trimming and J lost 1 base, with 13 bases between them. Germline loops: CDR1 SEHNR, CDR2 FQNEAQ (reference sequence). This CDR3 has 15 residues. CDR3 sequence (DNA): TGTGCCAGCAGCTCCCTTGGGCTTCTCCAAGAGACCCAGTACTTC. This sequence encodes CASSSLGLLQETQYF.

This clonotype has more than one count but fewer than ten. V gene TRBV20-1 combines with J gene TRBJ2-3; 10 bases agree with TRBD2. V dropped 2 bases and J dropped 0; count of bases not matched to a gene: 2. The CDR3 spans 15 residues. The germline V gene encodes CDR1 DFQATT and CDR2 SNEGSKA (reference sequence). The DNA of the CDR3 is TGCAGTGCTAGACCGACTAGCGGGAGCACAGATACGCAGTATTTT. Encoded protein: CSARPTSGSTDTQYF.

The chain is built from TRBV29-1 and TRBJ2-1; TRBD2 matches 7 bases. V lost 4 bases to trimming and J lost 7 bases; unmatched junction nucleotides: 10. This CDR3 comprises 14 residues. In germline, CDR1 is SQVTM, CDR2 ANQGSEA. For the CDR3, the DNA is TGCAGCGTTGTGGGGGAGGGCCCTCGTAATGAGCAGTTCTTC. Encoded protein: CSVVGEGPRNEQFF.

This clonotype was picked up one time. CDR3 in amino acids: CSADGLTNEQYF. CDR3 DNA: TGCAGTGCGGACGGACTAACTAACGAGCAGTACTTC. This sequence joins TRBV20-1 and TRBJ2-7; maybe TRBD2 (6 bases). The CDR3 contains 12 residues. Germline CDR1 DFQATT, CDR2 SNEGSKA (reference sequence). The germline V and J ends were trimmed by 6 bases and 5 bases, with 14 bases remaining between them.

The chain joins TRBV7-9 to TRBJ2-1; D call uncertain. V was cut by 5 bases and J by 12 bases, with 14 bases left in between. This CDR3 is 12 amino acids long. The germline V gene has CDR1 SEHNR and CDR2 FQNEAQ (reference sequence). CDR3 amino acids: CASSPLTTLQFF. The CDR3 region has the DNA TGTGCCAGCAGCCCCCTCACAACTCTGCAGTTCTTC.

V gene TRBV28 combines with J gene TRBJ1-4; a weak D match, TRBD1 (5 bases). The germline V gene has CDR1 MDHEN and CDR2 SYDVKM. CDR3 size: 14 residues. Deletions cut 6 bases from V and 6 bases from J, with 14 bases between. The CDR3 sequence: CASRSGQPDEKLFF. In DNA form, the CDR3 reads TGTGCCAGCAGGTCAGGACAACCAGATGAAAAACTGTTTTTT.

This chain connects TRBV20-1 to TRBJ2-3, with TRBD2 matching over 7 bases. In germline, CDR1 is DFQATT, CDR2 SNEGSKA (reference sequence). The CDR3 has 14 residues. Unmatched junction bases numbered 5, after V lost 3 bases and J lost 2 bases. CDR3 bases: TGCAGTGCTAGCGGGGGGAGGGCCACAGATACGCAGTATTTT. It specifies CSASGGRATDTQYF.

A word on this clonotype: The CDR3 end shows no conserved phenylalanine or tryptophan, and so a read error is likely. This chain links TRBV20-1 with TRBJ2-1, with 7 bases identical to TRBD2. The CDR3 is made up of 15 amino acids. V lost 5 bases, J lost 0 bases, and 7 bases stayed unmatched. Germline loops: CDR1 DFQATT, CDR2 SNEGSKA (reference sequence). DNA for the CDR3: TGCAGTGCTGACGATCTAGCGGCCTCCTACAATGAGCAGTTCTTA. Translation: CSADDLAASYNEQFL.